The TCR beta chain under discussion was sequenced for a study of blood T cell repertoires in COVID-19. The wider study: Material from acute and convalescent COVID-19 was sourced from the United States, Italy and Spain. The analysed material was cDNA or gDNA that came from T cells, B-cell-depleted T cells, or PBMCs.

The CDR3 contains 17 residues. With 3 bases removed from V and 6 bases from J, the gap between germline ends came to 18 bases. Germline CDR1 reads KGHSH; CDR2 reads LQKENI. Per the study methods: Reference gene primer amplification gave nucleated cell count estimates. Clones were sequenced by immunoSEQ multiplex PCR, and TCRdb holds only the in-frame ones, with some missing. The V and J calls and clone size were taken over from that table, and D and trimming were inferred from the DNA. The data contain 9,200 or so clones, about 86% of them seen just once; the ten biggest clones take up less than 9.5%.

The rearrangement links TRBV18 to TRBJ1-6; D might be TRBD1 (5 bases). The sequence was obtained from a man aged 60-69 years with acute or convalescent COVID-19. Material: peripheral blood. CDR3 sequence: CASSPGRGPYLNSPLHF. The DNA of the CDR3 is TGTGCCAGCTCACCGGGTAGGGGTCCGTACCTTAATTCACCCCTCCACTTT.